These 28 T cell receptor beta chains originate from one sample sequenced in a study of T-cell reconstitution after alpha-beta-depleted transplantation in children. As it was prepared, the TCRbeta library received unique molecular identifiers. MiXCR, applied by TCRdb to the PCR reads, yields one record per CDR3 protein. The sample contains about 300,000 distinct CDR3 sequences, about a tenth of which appear only once. The starting material was PBMCs, obtained before TCRalphabeta/CD19-depleted stem cell transplant. These receptors were collected from a boy under two years old with acute myeloid leukemia, due to receive a stem cell transplant.

This clonotype was counted ten times or more. An end of the junction does not agree with germline; a read error may underlie this. The J gene is TRBJ2-3, the V gene TRBV29-1; D ambiguous. Germline CDR1 is SQVTM and CDR2 is ANQGSEA. This CDR3 is built from 12 residues. Written as DNA, the CDR3 is TGCAGCGTTGAAGGGGCACGCTCCGGTGAGGATTTT. Protein sequence: CSVEGARSGEDF.

This clonotype was seen ten or more times. This chain links TRBV24-1 with TRBJ2-3; 8 nucleotides match TRBD1. With V trimmed by 9 bases and J by 1 base, 2 bases remained unmatched. In germline, CDR1 is KGHDR, CDR2 SFDVKD. This CDR3 spans 13 amino acids. CDR3 DNA: TGTGCCACCGCGGGACAGGGCACAGATACGCAGTATTTT. It specifies CATAGQGTDTQYF.

This clonotype was observed at least ten times. The chain carries TRBV4-1 and TRBJ2-1, with 8 bases aligning to TRBD2. Looked up from germline, CDR1 is MGHRA and CDR2 is YSYEKL. The CDR3 length is 16 residues. After removal of 8 bases from V and 2 bases from J, the junction contained 11 bases not matched to a gene. CDR3 coding DNA: TGCGCCAGCGGAACTCCGGGACTAGGGACCTACAATGAGCAGTTCTTC. This codes for CASGTPGLGTYNEQFF.

This clonotype appeared many times. V is TRBV2 and J is TRBJ2-3, with D hard to call. CDR1 and CDR2 (germline): SNHLY, FYNNEI. V was shortened by 7 bases and J by 2 bases, with 10 bases between the two germline ends. The CDR3 consists of 13 residues. CDR3 protein: CASNPYPTDTQYF. CDR3 DNA: TGTGCCAGCAACCCCTACCCCACAGATACGCAGTATTTT.

This clonotype showed up many times. The genes are TRBV28 and TRBJ2-7; 11 nucleotides match TRBD1. The CDR3 consists of 15 residues. After removal of 5 bases from V and 3 bases from J, the junction contained 6 bases not matched to a gene. In germline, CDR1 is MDHEN, CDR2 SYDVKM. The CDR3: CASSTPGTGGYEQYF. The CDR3 DNA sequence: TGTGCCAGCAGTACCCCGGGGACAGGGGGCTACGAGCAGTACTTC. Based on the CDR3 plus reference TRBV28 and TRBJ2-7, the full variable domain is DVKVTQSSRYLVKRTGEKVFLECVQDMDHENMFWYRQDPGLGLRLIYFSYDVKMKEKGDIPEGYSVSREKKERFSLILESASTNQTSMYLCASSTPGTGGYEQYFGPGTRLTVT.

In its sample, this clonotype was seen many times. This chain uses TRBV20-1 with TRBJ2-7; the match to TRBD2 covers 10 bases. The CDR3 consists of 15 residues. From germline, CDR1 is DFQATT and CDR2 SNEGSKA (reference sequence). V shed 3 bases and J 1 base; nucleotides not matched to a gene: 6. CDR3 coding DNA: TGCAGTGCTAGCCTTTCTAGCGGGAGTTCCTACGAGCAGTACTTC. Amino acid sequence: CSASLSSGSSYEQYF.

Ten or more counts support this clonotype. The rearrangement joins TRBV27 to TRBJ2-7, with TRBD1 matching 12 bases. The V segment lost 0 bases and the J segment 5 bases; nucleotides outside the gene matches: 2. This CDR3 is built from 15 residues. Germline-derived CDR1 and CDR2 are MNHEY and SMNVEV (reference sequence). The CDR3: CASSLSGTGGHEQYF. The CDR3 DNA sequence: TGTGCCAGCAGTTTATCCGGGACAGGGGGCCACGAGCAGTACTTC.

There are many counts of this clonotype. The chain combines TRBV29-1 with TRBJ2-1; TRBD2 matches at 8 bases. CDR3 size: 16 residues. CDR1 and CDR2 from the germline V gene are SQVTM and ANQGSEA. V shed 6 bases, J shed 1 base, and the junction held 11 bases outside the gene matches. CDR3 in amino acids: CSVLASGLISYNEQFF. The CDR3 coding sequence is TGCAGCGTGTTGGCTAGCGGGCTTATTTCCTACAATGAGCAGTTCTTC.

The J gene is TRBJ2-7, the V gene TRBV27, with TRBD1 identical over 7 bases. This CDR3 region has 16 residues. Losses at the gene ends were 2 bases for V and 4 bases for J; bases not matched to a gene: 11. Germline CDR1 and CDR2: MNHEY and SMNVEV (reference sequence). CDR3 protein: CASSLGSTGPGYEQYF. The CDR3 DNA reads as TGTGCCAGCAGTTTAGGCTCGACAGGGCCGGGGTACGAGCAGTACTTC.

This clonotype occurred many times. The CDR3 DNA sequence: TGTGCCAGCAGGATCGTTCCGAACACTGAAGCTTTCTTT. Residues: CASRIVPNTEAFF. The V gene is TRBV6-1, the J gene TRBJ1-1; D is uncertain. The germline gives CDR1 MNHNS, CDR2 SASEGT. CDR3 length: 13 amino acids. The V end was cut by 6 bases, the J end by 1 base, with 9 bases between.

This clonotype was observed many times. The chain joins TRBV11-2 to TRBJ2-1; 10 bases are a match to TRBD2. The CDR3 is 17 residues long. Looked up from germline, CDR1 is SGHAT and CDR2 is FQNNGV. V was clipped by 5 bases and J by 4 bases; unmatched bases: 11. Here the CDR3 reads CASSLGAGTSEYNEQFF. For the CDR3, the DNA is TGTGCCAGCAGCCTAGGGGCCGGGACTAGCGAATACAATGAGCAGTTCTTC.

The rearrangement uses TRBV24-1 and TRBJ2-3; no firm D call. Trimming took 4 bases from V and 5 from J, leaving 15 bases between them. Germline-derived CDR1 and CDR2 are KGHDR and SFDVKD. The CDR3 has 15 residues. CDR3 bases: TGTGCCACCAGTGACCCCGGGCGAGTCAAAGATACGCAGTATTTT. Its translation: CATSDPGRVKDTQYF.

Ten or more counts support this clonotype. CDR3 DNA: TGCGCCAGCAGCCCCCTAGGCACCGGGGAGCTGTTTTTT. It yields the protein CASSPLGTGELFF. This chain uses TRBV5-1 with TRBJ2-2; D ambiguous. The CDR3 runs to 13 residues. Germline values: CDR1 SGHRS, CDR2 YFSETQ. The V end was cut by 4 bases, the J end by 4 bases, with 8 bases between.

This clonotype was picked up a small number of times. V is TRBV6-1 and J is TRBJ2-1, with TRBD2 identical over 13 bases. CDR1 is MNHNS and CDR2 is SASEGT in the germline V gene. There are 16 residues in the CDR3. V shed 6 bases and J 6 bases; nucleotides not matched to a gene: 8. CDR3 DNA: TGTGCCAGCAGAGCCGGAGGGACTAGCGGGGTCAATGAGCAGTTCTTC. Its translation is CASRAGGTSGVNEQFF.

The rearrangement joins TRBV9 to TRBJ2-1, with D perhaps TRBD1 (6 bases). Between the trimmed V and J ends, which lost 10 bases and 6 bases, there was a span of 14 bases. This CDR3 spans 12 amino acids. Germline V lookup: CDR1 SGDLS, CDR2 YYNGEE. The CDR3 nucleotides read TGTGCCCGATACTACAGGGTCAATGAGCAGTTCTTC. Protein product: CARYYRVNEQFF.

This clonotype was seen repeatedly, ten times or more. This chain connects TRBV7-3 to TRBJ1-6; D remains ambiguous. Trimming took off 0 bases at V and 8 bases at J, with 8 bases between the two ends. This CDR3 spans 14 amino acids. CDR1 and CDR2 from the germline V gene are SGHTA and FQGTGA. CDR3 region: CASSLTGPDSPLHF. The CDR3, as DNA: TGTGCCAGCAGCTTAACAGGGCCGGATTCACCCCTCCACTTT.

This clonotype was seen ten or more times. The rearrangement joins TRBV25-1 to TRBJ1-1; TRBD1 agrees at 9 bases. Losses at the gene ends were 2 bases for V and 1 base for J; bases not matched to a gene: 2. Germline V CDR1 and CDR2: MGHDK, SYGVNS. The CDR3 length is 15 residues. CDR3 amino acids: CASSERGQGNTEAFF. DNA for the CDR3: TGTGCCAGCAGTGAACGGGGACAGGGGAACACTGAAGCTTTCTTT.

Ten or more counts support this clonotype. This chain uses TRBV3-1 with TRBJ2-3; D may be TRBD2 (6 bases). There are 12 residues in the CDR3. Trimming removed 5 bases from V and 6 bases from J, with 9 bases in between. CDR1 and CDR2 from the germline V gene are LGHDT and YNNKEL (reference sequence). The CDR3 loop reads CASSYRGDTQYF. Written as DNA, the CDR3 is TGTGCCAGCAGCTACCGGGGGGATACGCAGTATTTT.

Only a few counts were recorded for this clonotype. This rearrangement joins TRBV6-2 or TRBV6-3 to TRBJ2-4, with TRBD1 matching over 7 bases. The germline V gene encodes CDR1 MNHEY and CDR2 SVGEGT. This CDR3 comprises 19 residues. V shed 2 bases, J shed 2 bases, and the junction held 15 bases outside the gene matches. This chain's CDR3 is CASSYRTGVARLTKNIQYF. The DNA of the CDR3 is TGTGCCAGCAGTTACAGGACAGGCGTGGCCAGGTTGACCAAAAACATTCAGTACTTC.

Notes on this clonotype: A read error may explain this, as a much larger clone is one base away. V usage is TRBV24-1 and J usage is TRBJ2-1; maybe TRBD1 (5 bases). The CDR3 is 15 amino acids. Germline V lookup: CDR1 KGHDR, CDR2 SFDVKD. Trimming cost V 6 bases and J 9 bases, with 20 bases left between them. CDR3 in amino acids: CATSLPGASTGEQFF. The CDR3 region has the DNA TGTGCCACCAGTCTCCCCGGAGCCTCCACAGGTGAGCAGTTCTTC.

This clonotype was seen many times. The chain employs TRBV10-3 and TRBJ2-1; 9 nucleotides line up with TRBD2. Germline V CDR1 and CDR2: ENHRY, SYGVKD. Unmatched junction bases numbered 2, after V lost 4 bases and J lost 10 bases. The CDR3 covers 12 residues. DNA of the CDR3: TGTGCCATCAGTGGGACTAGCGCAGAGCAGTTCTTC. This codes for CAISGTSAEQFF.

This clonotype appeared a few times. The chain joins TRBV29-1 to TRBJ2-5; D not certain. Trimming removed 7 bases from V and 0 bases from J, with 9 bases in between. The CDR3 covers 12 residues. Germline V lookup: CDR1 SQVTM, CDR2 ANQGSEA. CDR3 region: CSALGNQETQYF. DNA for the CDR3: TGCAGCGCCCTAGGAAACCAAGAGACCCAGTACTTC. Full variable domain (rest looked up from reference TRBV29-1 and TRBJ2-5): SAVISQKPSRDICQRGTSLTIQCQVDSQVTMMFWYRQQPGQSLTLIATANQGSEATYESGFVIDKFPISRPNLTFSTLTVSNMSPEDSSIYLCSALGNQETQYFGPGTRLLVL.

The genes are TRBV7-6 and TRBJ2-3; D gene uncertain. The ends were cut back, 3 bases at V and 5 bases at J, with 12 bases in the middle. The CDR3 is 14 amino acids. The germline V gene has CDR1 SGHVS and CDR2 FNYEAQ. Here the CDR3 DNA reads TGTGCCAGCAGCTTTCCACCCCCTAGAGATACGCAGTATTTT. This translates into CASSFPPPRDTQYF. The variable domain in full, with the rest retrieved from reference TRBV7-6 and TRBJ2-3, is GAGVSQSPRYKVTKRGQDVALRCDPISGHVSLYWYRQALGQGPEFLTYFNYEAQQDKSGLPNDRFSAERPEGSISTLTIQRTEQRDSAMYRCASSFPPPRDTQYFGPGTRLTVL.

This clonotype was seen more than once but under ten times. V usage is TRBV28 and J usage is TRBJ2-7, with 7 bases identical to TRBD1. The CDR3 spans 15 residues. The V and J ends lost 3 bases and 4 bases, in that order; junction bases with no gene match: 9. Germline CDR1 reads MDHEN; CDR2 reads SYDVKM. CDR3 loop: CASSFVDRDGYEQYF. The CDR3, as DNA: TGTGCCAGCAGTTTTGTTGACAGGGATGGGTACGAGCAGTACTTC. Together with reference TRBV28 and TRBJ2-7, the CDR3 gives the full variable domain: DVKVTQSSRYLVKRTGEKVFLECVQDMDHENMFWYRQDPGLGLRLIYFSYDVKMKEKGDIPEGYSVSREKKERFSLILESASTNQTSMYLCASSFVDRDGYEQYFGPGTRLTVT.

This clonotype was found many times. The chain combines TRBV5-1 with TRBJ2-7; perhaps D is TRBD1 or TRBD2 (5 bases each). CDR3 length equals 14 residues. Germline assignment: CDR1 SGHRS and CDR2 YFSETQ. Trimming stripped 1 base from V and 1 base from J, with 9 bases between. CDR3 residues: CASSLIGESYEQYF. The CDR3, as DNA: TGCGCCAGCAGCTTGATAGGGGAGTCCTACGAGCAGTACTTC.

This clonotype was seen ten or more times. The chain carries TRBV5-1 and TRBJ2-2; D is ambiguous. CDR3 size: 14 residues. Looked up from germline, CDR1 is SGHRS and CDR2 is YFSETQ. Trimming cost V 1 base and J 1 base, with 5 bases left between them. CDR3 protein: CASSLYGNTGELFF. CDR3 DNA sequence: TGCGCCAGCAGCTTGTATGGGAACACCGGGGAGCTGTTTTTT.

This clonotype was seen repeatedly, ten times or more. The V gene is TRBV15, the J gene TRBJ2-2; TRBD2 matches at 10 bases. This CDR3 region has 16 residues. V shed 0 bases and J 4 bases; nucleotides not matched to a gene: 2. Germline V gene sequence: CDR1 LNHNV, CDR2 YYDKDF (reference sequence). The CDR3 is CATSRESGRATGELFF. DNA of the CDR3: TGTGCCACCAGCAGAGAAAGCGGGAGGGCCACCGGGGAGCTGTTTTTT.

V and J are TRBV19 and TRBJ1-5; D remains ambiguous. This CDR3 is built from 16 residues. Germline CDR1 and CDR2: LNHDA and SQIVND (reference sequence). V lost 5 bases and J lost 0, with 14 bases in between. Written as DNA, the CDR3 is TGTGCCAGTAGTCTGGGCCGTTTCTATAGCAATCAGCCCCAGCATTTT. This gives the protein CASSLGRFYSNQPQHF.